This T cell receptor (beta chain) was profiled in a study of cytomegalovirus exposure and HLA in healthy donors. Study-wide results and limits: Only CMV serostatus was available as immune exposure information.

PCR involved 60 Vbeta and 13 Jbeta primers. Assay used: immunoSEQ multiplex PCR; TCRdb lists only in-frame clones, some missing. The table shows just over 150,000 clones, with around 79% occurring only once. Germline trimming cut 0 bases from V and 9 bases from J; bases unmatched to any gene: 5. The germline gives CDR1 LGHNA, CDR2 YNFKEQ. The CDR3 extends over 16 amino acids. This clone was picked up one time. Its antigen is still unknown. The receptor was derived from a woman aged 50 to 60 in good health and CMV-seropositive. Source material: PBMCs. The chain couples TRBV4-2 to TRBJ2-1, with 13 bases that match TRBD2. The CDR3 nucleotides are TGTGCCAGCAGCCAAGAAACTAGCGGGGGGGCCGGTGAGCAGTTCTTC. It is translated as CASSQETSGGAGEQFF.